The present T cell receptor (beta chain) was sequenced within a study of cytomegalovirus exposure and HLA in healthy donors (TCRdb year 2017). At the level of the whole study: An earlier analysis of around 600 of the donors reported about 250 Gb of sequence data and some 120 million unique TCR beta sequences from 150 million to 200 million T cells. Roughly 320 gigabases of sequencing data and around 88 million unique TCR sequences made up an early release that covered roughly 670 HLA-typed donors. On average, around 240,000 unique TCR beta nucleotide sequences were sequenced per donor among some 420 genotyped donors of the cohort, with 15% to 20% of those sequences being non-productive. Alongside the repertoire data, information on donor age, sex, ethnicity and CMV serostatus was compiled. The number of typed donors differed by locus: about 629-640 for A, B, C, DRB1 and DQB1; 500 to 550 for DQA1; approximately 600 for DPA1; and about 450 for DPB1. A separate validation cohort of 100 to 150 different subjects was used in addition to the approximately 670-subject first cohort. Rather than drawing on any new phenotypic data, the later analysis identified candidate immune exposures from TCR beta sequences and the way those sequences occurred across donors. Of the 398 genotyped donors, 75% to 85% were placed in the genetic ancestry cluster associated with self-reported Caucasian donors. In an earlier analysis of 587 of the donors, high-throughput TCR beta sequencing was used to judge whether each TCR beta V gene segment behaved as functional or pseudogenic. Because of strong linkage in the cohort, four to six DR-DQ haplotypes were treated as single units for association and clustering. A later analysis re-analyzed previously published TCR beta repertoires from roughly 600 donors and added high-resolution HLA genotyping to study TCR occurrence patterns. Both class I and class II loci were covered by HLA typing, at four-digit resolution. To predict cytomegalovirus infection status, the study brought together high-throughput TCR immunosequencing, statistical association of individual TCRs with disease status, and machine learning. The aim of the study was to test whether cataloging public T cell receptors could identify signatures of past pathogen exposure. The study used immunosequencing to profile the T cell repertoires of approximately 640 subjects and linked those repertoires to cytomegalovirus serostatus. A later genetic analysis used genome-wide SNP genotypes for about 55% of the 666 donors, treating that subset as a discovery cohort. Every discovery cohort repertoire had been produced on one sequencing platform.

The library was made by the immunoSEQ multiplex PCR assay. For the multiplex PCR, a mixture combining 60 forward primers for TCR Vbeta segments and 13 reverse primers for TCR Jbeta segments was used. The CDR3 region of rearranged TCR beta genes was amplified from genomic DNA with a multiplex PCR assay. The amplified TCR beta libraries were sequenced on the Illumina HiSeq System as 87-base-pair reads. As for the authors' bioinformatics: Across the 700 or so repertoires, a later analysis counted approximately 83 million unique TCR beta chains, roughly 11 million of which were shared by at least two donors. A nearest-neighbor algorithm error-corrected the raw reads and collapsed the reads into unique sequences, merging closely related sequences to remove PCR and sequencing errors. Alignment of CDR3 sequences to IMGT reference sequences was used to assign V, D and J gene segments. For a sequence to be retained, at least a six-nucleotide match to both a V gene segment and a J gene segment was required. A rearrangement counted as productive if the CDR3 had no stop codons and remained in frame with V and J, and every other rearrangement counted as non-productive. Following IMGT convention, CDR3 was defined as the stretch from the second conserved V-encoded cysteine up to the conserved J-encoded phenylalanine. The earlier analysis of about 610 of the donors excluded sequences that lacked an unambiguous match to a single V gene segment. In an earlier analysis of 587 of the donors, V segments were called functional above 56.7% productive rearrangements and were called segregating when the between-donor standard deviation exceeded 5%. To diagnose cytomegalovirus status from the catalog of TCR beta chain sequences, a statistical classification framework was built. In a later analysis, TCR nucleotide sequences were compared against IMGT/GENE-DB human TR gene sequences so that V and J genes could be assigned. A later analysis assigned CDR3 sequences and most-parsimonious VDJ recombination scenarios with the TCRdist pipeline. In a later analysis, each TCR beta chain was defined by its CDR3 amino acid sequence together with its V-gene family, and reads without a unique V-gene family were excluded. To address suspected cross-contamination and a sequencing artifact, a later analysis removed 550 to 750 highly shared, low-generation-probability nucleotide sequences. A later analysis calculated a clonal expansion index for each public chain from normalized within-repertoire ranks of inferred template counts. Generation probabilities in a later analysis came from a VDJ recombination model fitted to out-of-frame rearrangements, and those results were checked against IGoR. Hypergeometric tests were used in a later analysis to score TCR-TCR, TCR-HLA and TCR-CMV co-occurrence, with a repertoire-size bias correction applied to the TCR pairs. To estimate false discovery rates, a later analysis permuted the HLA or CMV assignments 20 times. In a later analysis, co-occurring TCRs were grouped using DBSCAN, and TCRdist sequence similarity was added for clustering within HLA-allele-positive subsets. Repertoires with fewer than 30,000 or more than 120,000 public chains were left out of co-occurrence clustering, as were a handful of repertoires with anomalous nucleotide sharing. TCRdb took this table from immuneACCESS and kept in-frame rearrangements with V and J called. Such tables lack part of the clones; where checked against another copy, unresolved V genes explain under half of the gap, and the rest is unexplained. Clone size and V and J calls were adopted from that table, with D and trimming inferred from the DNA. The sample table gives more than 130,000 clones. The top ten hold under 3.5% of the sample.

The cohort consisted of 650 to 850 healthy bone marrow donors. All cohort members were sampled while nominally healthy, although unrecorded immune exposures were likely present. The donor was CMV seronegative and was included in the group of under 450 seronegative cohort members. Every donor gave a peripheral blood sample, and the peripheral blood mononuclear cells from that sample were used for TCR beta sequencing. The Qiagen DNeasy Blood Extraction Kit was used to extract genomic DNA from the blood cell samples. Note on this clone: Its specific antigen is unknown.

Overall results and qualifications from the work: In an earlier analysis of 587 of the donors, most TCR beta V segments were observed in productive rearrangements about 87% or about 30% of the time, broadly matching IMGT annotations. In both the original and validation cohorts, the classifier was reported to diagnose cytomegalovirus status with high specificity and sensitivity. Roughly uniform sequencing depth across donors was assumed in presence/absence analyses, although this assumption may not hold. Most CMV-associated TCR beta chains appeared to be HLA-restricted in a later analysis, and the HLA associations seemed to be driven largely by CMV exposure. Specific HLA alleles were associated with 15,000 to 20,000 TCR beta sequences at a false discovery rate of 0.05 in a later analysis. A further reported finding was that TCR beta sequences accurately predicted the HLA-A and HLA-B alleles for most subjects in the first cohort. A cluster of highly shared sequence variants was judged likely to be a technical artifact of the sequencing pipeline. An association between a missense DCLRE1C variant and V-gene and J-gene trimming of TCR beta chains was found in a later genetic analysis and replicated in an independent cohort. HLA typing was unavailable for some donors at each locus, so association tests used only the typed subset. In a later genetic analysis, fewer N-insertions in productive TCRs were reported among donors in an Asian-associated ancestry cluster than the roughly 640-donor mean. It was suggested by the authors that the approach could potentially be generalized to other disease states and immunological phenotypes. Most TCR sequences were seen in very few donors, while some public TCRs were found in many individuals. This cohort had only TCR beta chains sequenced, and the lack of alpha or paired-chain data limited which features could be detected. When HLA alleles, especially DR and DQ, strongly co-occurred, TCR associations were difficult to assign to individual alleles. The only immune exposure information available for the cohort was CMV serostatus. Because counts were too low, roughly 18 rarely observed V segments, including chromosome 9 orphons, were left out of the earlier analysis of a few hundred of the donors. In vitro tests confirmed that a few of the cytomegalovirus-associated TCR beta chains recognize cytomegalovirus antigens. Linkage disequilibrium might explain the correlated functional status among segregating V segments, but an unknown experimental factor could not be ruled out. A total of 150 or so TCR beta chains were listed by the study as associated with cytomegalovirus. According to a later analysis, TCR association rates differed among HLA loci, with DRB1 alleles showing the most associated TCRs and HLA-C alleles showing the fewest. According to a later analysis, parvovirus B19, influenza, CMV and Epstein-Barr virus appeared linked to several top co-occurrence clusters. Some IMGT-functional V segments, including TRBV6-2 and TRBV6-3, could not be told apart with the 87-base-pair reads, so those segments were excluded. In a later analysis, HLA-associated TCR beta chains were found to be more clonally expanded and to have lower generation probabilities than equally common non-associated chains.

Based on the germline V gene (reference sequence), the CDR1 and CDR2 sequences are SEHNR and FQNEAQ. The CDR3 measures 14 amino acids from cysteine to phenylalanine. This entry keeps only the CDR3 DNA: 42 bases, framed from base 1. At the junction V is shortened by 1 base and J by 6 bases, with 12 bases in between. The rearrangement combines TRBV7-9 with TRBJ1-1; D gene: possibly TRBD1, on 6 matching bases. The source material was PBMCs. The TCR was taken from a man between 40 and 49 years old in good health and CMV-seronegative. The DNA sequence is TGTGCCAGCAGCTTAGAAGGGGGAAGGGCTGAAGCTTTCTTT. This yields the protein CASSLEGGRAEAFF.